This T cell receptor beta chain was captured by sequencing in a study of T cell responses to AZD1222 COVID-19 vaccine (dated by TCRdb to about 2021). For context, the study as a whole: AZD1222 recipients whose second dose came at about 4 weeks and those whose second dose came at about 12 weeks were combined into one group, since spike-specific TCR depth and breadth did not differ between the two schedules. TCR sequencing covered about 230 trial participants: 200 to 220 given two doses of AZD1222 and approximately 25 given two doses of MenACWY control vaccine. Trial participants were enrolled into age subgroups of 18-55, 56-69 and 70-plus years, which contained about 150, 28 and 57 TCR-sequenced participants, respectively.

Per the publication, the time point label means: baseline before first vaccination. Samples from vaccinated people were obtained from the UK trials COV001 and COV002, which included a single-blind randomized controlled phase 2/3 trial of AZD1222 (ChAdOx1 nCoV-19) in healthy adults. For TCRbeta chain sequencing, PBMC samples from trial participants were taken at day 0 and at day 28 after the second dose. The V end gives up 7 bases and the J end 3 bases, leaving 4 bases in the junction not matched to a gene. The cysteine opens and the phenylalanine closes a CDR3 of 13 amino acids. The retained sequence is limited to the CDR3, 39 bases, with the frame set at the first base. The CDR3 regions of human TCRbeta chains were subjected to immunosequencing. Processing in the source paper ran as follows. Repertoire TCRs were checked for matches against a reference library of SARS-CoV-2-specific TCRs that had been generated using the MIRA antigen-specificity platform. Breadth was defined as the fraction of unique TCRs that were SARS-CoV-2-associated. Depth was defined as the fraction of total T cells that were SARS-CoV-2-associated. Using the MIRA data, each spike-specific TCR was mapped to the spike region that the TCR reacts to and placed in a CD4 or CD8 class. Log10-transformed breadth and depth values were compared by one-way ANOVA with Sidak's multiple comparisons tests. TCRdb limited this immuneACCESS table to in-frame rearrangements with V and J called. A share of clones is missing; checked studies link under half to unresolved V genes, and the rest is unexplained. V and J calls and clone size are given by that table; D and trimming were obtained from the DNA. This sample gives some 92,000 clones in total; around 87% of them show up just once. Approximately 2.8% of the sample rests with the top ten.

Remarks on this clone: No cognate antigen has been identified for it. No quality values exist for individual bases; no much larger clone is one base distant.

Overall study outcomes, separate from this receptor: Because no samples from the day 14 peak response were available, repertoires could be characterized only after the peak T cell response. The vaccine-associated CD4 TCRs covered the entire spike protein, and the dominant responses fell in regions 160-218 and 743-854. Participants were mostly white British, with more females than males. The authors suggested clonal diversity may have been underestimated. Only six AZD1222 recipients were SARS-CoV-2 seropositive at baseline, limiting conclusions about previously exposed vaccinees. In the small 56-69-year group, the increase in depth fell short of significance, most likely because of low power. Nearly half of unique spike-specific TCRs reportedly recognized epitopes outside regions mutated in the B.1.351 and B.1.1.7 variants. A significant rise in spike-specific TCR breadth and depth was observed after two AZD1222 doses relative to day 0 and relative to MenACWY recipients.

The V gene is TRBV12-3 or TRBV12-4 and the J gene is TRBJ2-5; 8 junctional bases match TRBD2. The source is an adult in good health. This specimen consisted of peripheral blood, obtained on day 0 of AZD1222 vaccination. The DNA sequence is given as TGTGCCAGCAAGAGAGCGGGGGAAGAGACCCAGTACTTC. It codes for CASKRAGEETQYF.